The clone carrying this TCR beta chain was counted between two and nine times. The sample belongs to a study of cytomegalovirus exposure and HLA in healthy donors. Amplification used 60 Vbeta primers and 13 Jbeta primers. Measured with immunoSEQ multiplex PCR; TCRdb has only the in-frame clones, and not every one. Among some 52,000 clones, 60% to 75% were seen once, and the ten largest hold approximately 10%. CDR3 length: 18 amino acids. Germline CDR1 is MNHNS and CDR2 is SASEGT. The J segment lost 2 bases and the V segment lost 3 bases, leaving 8 bases of the junction unmatched. The sequence came from a woman in her 50s in good health and CMV-seronegative. The V call is TRBV6-1, the J call TRBJ2-3, with 13 nucleotides matching TRBD2. The specimen was PBMCs. CDR3 bases: TGTGCCAGCAGTGAGTTTTGGACTAGCGGGGGACTCACAGATACGCAGTATTTT. It translates to CASSEFWTSGGLTDTQYF.